These T cell receptor beta chains were read from a single sample in a study of Tregs in tolerant kidney transplant recipients. Data came from immunoSEQ multiplex PCR; TCRdb stores just in-frame clones and leaves some out. The sample records tens of thousands of clones, 65% to 85% being singletons. Specimen: CD4+ T cells from blood. These receptors were taken from a human donor in good health. The CDR3 runs from the conserved cysteine through the conserved F or W. D genes are given only for firm matches. Some rows mark clone size as missing; the rest say once, few, many or name a class of expanded clone.

j_call: TRBJ2-1
v_call: TRBV11-2
d_call: NA
clone_size: NA
cdr3_nt: TGTGCCAGCAGCTCCCTGGCCGCCAATGAGCAGTTCTTC
cdr3_aa: CASSSLAANEQFF

j_call: TRBJ1-3
v_call: TRBV5-6
d_call: NA
clone_size: few
cdr3_nt: TGTGCCAGCAGCTCGACTCACCCCGGAAACACCATATATTTT
cdr3_aa: CASSSTHPGNTIYF

j_call: TRBJ2-3
v_call: TRBV10-3
d_call: NA
clone_size: NA
cdr3_nt: TGTGCCATCAGTGAGTCCCCCGGGCCAGATACGCAGTATTTT
cdr3_aa: CAISESPGPDTQYF

j_call: TRBJ1-2
v_call: TRBV18
d_call: TRBD1
clone_size: NA
cdr3_nt: TGTGCCAGCTCACGACCGATTTTTGACAGGGAGGGCCTGTATGGCTACACCTTC
cdr3_aa: CASSRPIFDREGLYGYTF

j_call: TRBJ1-2
v_call: TRBV11-1
d_call: NA
clone_size: many
cdr3_nt: TGTGCCAGCAGCCCTGACAGAAACTATGGCTACACCTTC
cdr3_aa: CASSPDRNYGYTF

j_call: TRBJ2-1
v_call: TRBV6-6
d_call: NA
clone_size: NA
cdr3_nt: TGTGCCAGCAGATTTCCGGGACTCTCCTACAATGAGCAGTTCTTC
cdr3_aa: CASRFPGLSYNEQFF

j_call: TRBJ2-1
v_call: TRBV7-2
d_call: NA
clone_size: NA
cdr3_nt: TGTGCCAGCAGCGACACTATCTTAGTCCCTCTAAGTGAGCAGTTCTTC
cdr3_aa: CASSDTILVPLSEQFF

j_call: TRBJ1-3
v_call: TRBV15
d_call: NA
clone_size: NA
cdr3_nt: TGTGCCACCAGCAAAAGCTCTGGAAACACCATATATTTT
cdr3_aa: CATSKSSGNTIYF

j_call: TRBJ2-1
v_call: TRBV19
d_call: TRBD2
clone_size: NA
cdr3_nt: TGTGCCAGTAGTATCATAGCGGGAGGGCCGGCTGAGCAGTTCTTC
cdr3_aa: CASSIIAGGPAEQFF

j_call: TRBJ2-7
v_call: TRBV27
d_call: TRBD2
clone_size: NA
cdr3_nt: TGTGCCAGCAGTTTATATGCTAGCGGGTTTCCCTACGAGCAGTACTTC
cdr3_aa: CASSLYASGFPYEQYF

j_call: TRBJ2-2
v_call: TRBV19
d_call: TRBD1
clone_size: NA
cdr3_nt: TGTGCCAGTAGCCCCGGTCAGGGGGCGAACACCGGGGAGCTGTTTTTT
cdr3_aa: CASSPGQGANTGELFF

j_call: TRBJ2-3
v_call: TRBV2
d_call: NA
clone_size: NA
cdr3_nt: TGTGCCAGGGGAGATACGCAGTATTTT
cdr3_aa: CARGDTQYF

j_call: TRBJ2-7
v_call: TRBV7-9
d_call: NA
clone_size: few
cdr3_nt: TGTGCCAGCAGCTTTCAGTCCTACGAGCAGTACTTC
cdr3_aa: CASSFQSYEQYF

j_call: TRBJ1-2
v_call: TRBV6-1
d_call: NA
clone_size: medium-sized
cdr3_nt: TGTGCCAGCAGTGAGGCAGGCAACTATGGCTACACCTTC
cdr3_aa: CASSEAGNYGYTF

j_call: TRBJ2-3
v_call: TRBV7-9
d_call: TRBD1
clone_size: NA
cdr3_nt: TGTGCCAGCAGCCCGACAGGGCACACAGATACGCAGTATTTT
cdr3_aa: CASSPTGHTDTQYF

j_call: TRBJ1-1
v_call: TRBV5-1
d_call: NA
clone_size: NA
cdr3_nt: TGCGCCAGCAGCGTCCCAAGGGCCAGCGACACTGAAGCTTTCTTT
cdr3_aa: CASSVPRASDTEAFF

j_call: TRBJ1-1
v_call: TRBV25-1
d_call: NA
clone_size: NA
cdr3_nt: TGTGCCAGCAGTGCCTCAAACAGCATTGGAGCTTTCTTT
cdr3_aa: CASSASNSIGAFF

j_call: TRBJ1-5
v_call: TRBV4-1
d_call: NA
clone_size: NA
cdr3_nt: TGCGCCAGCAGCCAAGGAAGCAATCAGCCCCAGCATTTT
cdr3_aa: CASSQGSNQPQHF

j_call: TRBJ1-2
v_call: TRBV21-1
d_call: NA
clone_size: NA
cdr3_nt: TGTGCCAGCAGCAAAAAGGGTAGCCCCAAAGCAGATGGCTACACCTTC
cdr3_aa: CASSKKGSPKADGYTF

j_call: TRBJ2-3
v_call: TRBV7-9
d_call: NA
clone_size: NA
cdr3_nt: TGTGCCAGCAGCTTAGTTAGCGGCGGCACAGATACGCAGTATTTT
cdr3_aa: CASSLVSGGTDTQYF

j_call: TRBJ2-2
v_call: TRBV5-4
d_call: NA
clone_size: NA
cdr3_nt: TGTGCCAGCAGCTTAACTGGCGCAAGTTCTTCCCGGGAGCTGTTTTTT
cdr3_aa: CASSLTGASSSRELFF

j_call: TRBJ1-5
v_call: TRBV6-1
d_call: NA
clone_size: NA
cdr3_nt: TGTGCCAGCAGGCTGGGGGGACGGGGCAATCAGCCCCAGCATTTT
cdr3_aa: CASRLGGRGNQPQHF

j_call: TRBJ2-5
v_call: TRBV13
d_call: NA
clone_size: NA
cdr3_nt: TGTGCCAGCAACTCGATCGGAGCTTACCAAGAGACCCAGTACTTC
cdr3_aa: CASNSIGAYQETQYF

j_call: TRBJ2-7
v_call: TRBV4-1
d_call: NA
clone_size: NA
cdr3_nt: TGCGCCAGCAGCCAAGGACGGGGTAATACCTACGAGCAGTACTTC
cdr3_aa: CASSQGRGNTYEQYF

j_call: TRBJ2-7
v_call: TRBV5-4
d_call: TRBD2
clone_size: once
cdr3_nt: TGTGCCAGCAGCTCCGGGACTAGCCTATACGAGCAGTACTTC
cdr3_aa: CASSSGTSLYEQYF

j_call: TRBJ1-4
v_call: TRBV7-2
d_call: NA
clone_size: NA
cdr3_nt: TGTGCCAGCAGCTTAGGGGGGGAGGCCGGAAAACTGTTTTTT
cdr3_aa: CASSLGGEAGKLFF

j_call: TRBJ1-1
v_call: TRBV9
d_call: NA
clone_size: NA
cdr3_nt: TGTGCCAGCAGCGCCTCTCAGGTGGTGGACACTGAAGCTTTCTTT
cdr3_aa: CASSASQVVDTEAFF

j_call: TRBJ2-7
v_call: TRBV5-1
d_call: TRBD1
clone_size: NA
cdr3_nt: TGCGCCAGCAGCTTGTGGGGACAGGGTGGCTACGAGCAGTACTTC
cdr3_aa: CASSLWGQGGYEQYF

j_call: TRBJ1-4
v_call: TRBV7-6
d_call: NA
clone_size: NA
cdr3_nt: TGTGCCAGCAGCTTAGCTTCAGGGACAACTAATGAAAAACTGTTTTTT
cdr3_aa: CASSLASGTTNEKLFF

j_call: TRBJ2-5
v_call: TRBV11-2
d_call: TRBD1
clone_size: NA
cdr3_nt: TGTGCCAGCAGCGTCAACCTAGGGACAGGGGAGGCCCAGTACTTC
cdr3_aa: CASSVNLGTGEAQYF

j_call: TRBJ2-5
v_call: TRBV6-1
d_call: TRBD1
clone_size: NA
cdr3_nt: TGTGCCAGCAGAAGAACAGGGGATAGCTCAGAGACCCAGTACTTC
cdr3_aa: CASRRTGDSSETQYF

j_call: TRBJ2-1
v_call: TRBV4-1
d_call: NA
clone_size: NA
cdr3_nt: TGCGCCAGCAGCCACTCCCTTCCCCCCAGGACACGTAATGAGCAGTTCTTC
cdr3_aa: CASSHSLPPRTRNEQFF

j_call: TRBJ2-7
v_call: TRBV5-4
d_call: NA
clone_size: NA
cdr3_nt: TGTGCCAGCAGCCGCGGATCGGGTATAGGTGAGCAGTACTTC
cdr3_aa: CASSRGSGIGEQYF

j_call: TRBJ2-3
v_call: TRBV7-9
d_call: NA
clone_size: NA
cdr3_nt: TGTGCCAGCGGAAGCCGGATTGGGACAGATACGCAGTATTTT
cdr3_aa: CASGSRIGTDTQYF

j_call: TRBJ1-2
v_call: TRBV9
d_call: NA
clone_size: NA
cdr3_nt: TGTGCCAGCAGCGCAGGCATGGGGGTTTATGGCTACACCTTC
cdr3_aa: CASSAGMGVYGYTF

j_call: TRBJ1-5
v_call: TRBV18
d_call: NA
clone_size: NA
cdr3_nt: TGTGCCAGCTCTTCAGATAGCAATCAGCCCCAGCATTTT
cdr3_aa: CASSSDSNQPQHF

j_call: TRBJ2-5
v_call: TRBV21-1
d_call: NA
clone_size: NA
cdr3_nt: TGTGCCAGCAGCTCCCGACAGGGGAGTTCGACAGAGACCCAGTACTTC
cdr3_aa: CASSSRQGSSTETQYF

j_call: TRBJ2-5
v_call: TRBV2
d_call: TRBD2
clone_size: NA
cdr3_nt: TGTGCCAGCAGCCGGGGGGAGGAGGAGACCCAGTACTTC
cdr3_aa: CASSRGEEETQYF

j_call: TRBJ1-2
v_call: TRBV6-5
d_call: NA
clone_size: few
cdr3_nt: TGTGCCAGCAGTTCCTCCGGGACAGGCTACACCTTC
cdr3_aa: CASSSSGTGYTF

j_call: TRBJ2-1
v_call: TRBV11-3
d_call: NA
clone_size: NA
cdr3_nt: TGTGCCAGCAGCTTAGCTGGGCTGAAAAATGAGCAGTTCTTC
cdr3_aa: CASSLAGLKNEQFF

j_call: TRBJ2-3
v_call: TRBV5-6
d_call: TRBD2
clone_size: once
cdr3_nt: TGTGCCAGCAGCCGACGGGACTACCCGTCTAATACGCAGTATTTT
cdr3_aa: CASSRRDYPSNTQYF